Each of the 21 T cell receptor beta chains below was sequenced from the same sample in a study of shared clonotypes between healthy human individuals. TCRdb's copy holds only in-frame clones and misses some; the assay was immunoSEQ multiplex PCR. The sample comprises about 1.5 million clones, 96% of which are singletons, and about 1.2% rests with the top ten. Sequencing input: naive CD4+ T cells sorted from blood. The subset here: CD45RA+ positively selected. The source is a man aged 30 to 39 in good health.

CDR3 sequence (DNA): TGTGCCAGCAGTCCTAGCGGGGGGAACACCGGGGAGCTGTTTTTT. It codes for CASSPSGGNTGELFF. V and J are TRBV6-4 and TRBJ2-2; TRBD2 matches 10 bases. V gave up 5 bases and J gave up 1 base; unmatched junction bases: 1. Germline CDR1 is MRHNA and CDR2 is SNTAGT. There are 15 residues in the CDR3.

This clone was recorded only once. This chain uses TRBV5-1 with TRBJ2-1, with 7 bases fitting TRBD2. Germline CDR1 SGHRS, CDR2 YFSETQ. Germline trimming cut 4 bases from V and 8 bases from J; bases unmatched to any gene: 6. CDR3 length: 13 residues. The CDR3 DNA follows: TGCGCCAGCAGCGGAAGGACTAGACATGAGCAGTTCTTC. The encoded protein is CASSGRTRHEQFF.

This chain joins TRBV29-1 and TRBJ2-1; D uncertain. The V end was cut by 4 bases, the J end by 4 bases, with 14 bases between. The CDR3 sequence is 14 residues long. Per the germline V gene, CDR1 is SQVTM and CDR2 is ANQGSEA. CDR3 DNA sequence: TGCAGCGTTGTGTGGGTTCTCCATTACAATGAGCAGTTCTTC. Protein: CSVVWVLHYNEQFF.

The chain carries TRBV30 and TRBJ1-1; maybe TRBD1 (6 bases). Germline CDR1 is GTSNPN and CDR2 is SVGIG (reference sequence). The CDR3 is 14 residues long. Trimming took off 1 base at V and 7 bases at J, with 16 bases between the two ends. The CDR3 DNA is TGTGCCTGGAGTGAGGGGGTTGGACATGGTGAAGCTTTCTTT. This encodes CAWSEGVGHGEAFF. The full variable domain, its missing parts supplied by reference TRBV30 and TRBJ1-1, is SQTIHQWPATLVQPVGSPLSLECTVEGTSNPNLYWYRQAAGRGLQLLFYSVGIGQISSEVPQNLSASRPQDRQFILSSKKLLLSDSGFYLCAWSEGVGHGEAFFGQGTRLTVV.

J is TRBJ1-3 and V is TRBV19; no definite D call. The CDR3 spans 14 residues. V was cut by 5 bases and J by 0 bases, with 8 bases left in between. Germline V gives CDR1 LNHDA, CDR2 SQIVND (reference sequence). The CDR3 bases are TGTGCCAGTAGTGTGGGCAACTCTGGAAACACCATATATTTT. It yields the protein CASSVGNSGNTIYF.

The V gene is TRBV29-1, the J gene TRBJ2-3; 16 nucleotides match TRBD2. The CDR3 consists of 16 residues. The V and J ends lost 8 bases and 4 bases, in that order; junction bases with no gene match: 9. Germline CDR1 is SQVTM and CDR2 is ANQGSEA. CDR3 sequence reads: CSLSGGLAGGADTQYF. DNA of the CDR3: TGCAGCTTATCGGGGGGACTAGCGGGAGGGGCAGATACGCAGTATTTT.

As regards this clone: The sample holds other DNA sequences that translate to the same CDR3. The V call is TRBV20-1, the J call TRBJ2-1; D gene unclear. V was shortened by 4 bases and J by 6 bases, with 4 bases between the two germline ends. This CDR3 has 10 amino acids. Germline assignment: CDR1 DFQATT and CDR2 SNEGSKA (reference sequence). The CDR3 DNA is TGCAGTGCTATAGGCAATGAGCAGTTCTTC. This codes for CSAIGNEQFF.

As to this clone: Other DNA sequences within the sample encode an identical CDR3. The V and J genes are TRBV20-1 and TRBJ1-5, with D hard to call. The V end was cut by 2 bases, the J end by 7 bases, with 6 bases between. CDR1 and CDR2 (germline): DFQATT, SNEGSKA (reference sequence). This CDR3 is built from 11 residues. The CDR3 sequence is CSARSGQPQHF. The CDR3 DNA follows: TGCAGTGCTAGATCGGGCCAGCCCCAGCATTTT.

Comments on this clone: The junction and the germline gene differ at one end; a read error may be behind it. The chain has TRBV5-1 and TRBJ1-3; a possible D gene is TRBD1 (6 bases). This CDR3 region has 19 residues. CDR1 and CDR2 (germline): SGHRS, YFSETQ. CDR3 amino acids: CASSLGTPRWDTSVNTIYF. The CDR3 DNA is TGCGCCAGCAGCTTGGGCACCCCGAGGTGGGACACCTCTGTAAACACCATATATTTT.

The gene calls are TRBV6-6 and TRBJ2-7; unclear D gene. Per the germline V gene, CDR1 is MNHNY and CDR2 is SVGAGI (reference sequence). The length of the CDR3 is 14 residues. V was shortened by 0 bases and J by 4 bases, with 10 bases between the two germline ends. CDR3 in amino acids: CASSYSKLSYEQYF. CDR3 bases: TGTGCCAGCAGTTACTCGAAGCTATCTTACGAGCAGTACTTC.

This clone was seen once. Different DNA sequences within this sample yield the same CDR3. The chain employs TRBV9 and TRBJ2-7, with TRBD2 matching 9 bases. Germline V gene lookup returns CDR1 SGDLS and CDR2 YYNGEE. Germline trimming cut 3 bases from V and 3 bases from J; bases unmatched to any gene: 4. The CDR3 is 14 residues long. The CDR3 reads CASSAGLAGYEQYF. CDR3 bases: TGTGCCAGCAGCGCGGGACTAGCAGGCTACGAGCAGTACTTC.

V gene TRBV6-1 combines with J gene TRBJ2-2; D is unclear. The CDR3 is 14 residues long. The V end lost 2 bases, the J end lost 5 bases, and 9 bases lay between the germline ends. CDR1 and CDR2 from the germline V gene are MNHNS and SASEGT. The CDR3 bases are TGTGCCAGCAGTGAACTTTCACGAACCGGGGAGCTGTTTTTT. This codes for CASSELSRTGELFF.

V gene TRBV10-3 combines with J gene TRBJ1-3; TRBD1 aligns across 8 bases. Trimming took 9 bases from V and 0 from J; bases not matched to a gene: 10. This CDR3 spans 16 amino acids. CDR1 is ENHRY, CDR2 SYGVKD, per germline. This CDR3 reads CAMSHLGQDSGNTIYF. The CDR3 DNA reads TGTGCCATGTCACATTTGGGACAGGACTCTGGAAACACCATATATTTT.

This clone was counted once. J is TRBJ2-5 and V is TRBV9, with D possibly being TRBD1 (5 bases). CDR3 length: 15 residues. V was trimmed by 1 base and J by 1 base, leaving 11 bases between them. Per germline, CDR1 SGDLS and CDR2 YYNGEE. This chain's CDR3 is CASSVSQGSQETQYF. In nucleotides, the CDR3 is TGTGCCAGCAGCGTATCTCAGGGAAGCCAAGAGACCCAGTACTTC.

This rearrangement joins TRBV7-3 to TRBJ1-5; D uncertain. This CDR3 has 13 amino acids. Per the germline V gene, CDR1 is SGHTA and CDR2 is FQGTGA. Trimming removed 8 bases from V and 2 bases from J, with 10 bases in between. DNA of the CDR3: TGTGCCAGCGGGCAGGACCGCAATCAGCCCCAGCATTTT. Translated: CASGQDRNQPQHF.

This clone showed up just once. Other DNA sequences in the sample encode the same CDR3. This rearrangement joins TRBV29-1 to TRBJ1-2; TRBD1 might be the D (6 bases). The V end was cut by 3 bases, the J end by 8 bases, with 13 bases between. Germline values: CDR1 SQVTM, CDR2 ANQGSEA. The CDR3 runs to 12 residues. The CDR3 loop is CSVEGGPEGYTF. CDR3 in DNA: TGCAGCGTTGAGGGGGGGCCGGAAGGCTACACCTTC.

The V call is TRBV6-5, the J call TRBJ2-7; D perhaps matches TRBD1 (6 bases). Germline assignment: CDR1 MNHEY and CDR2 SVGAGI. The V and J ends lost 6 bases and 2 bases respectively, with 11 bases between them. The CDR3 extends over 13 amino acids. CDR3 sequence (DNA): TGTGCCAGCAGAGACAGGTTCGCCTACGAGCAGTACTTC. This encodes CASRDRFAYEQYF.

The chain links TRBV5-1 to TRBJ2-6; tentatively, D is TRBD2 (6 bases). CDR3 length equals 16 residues. Trimming shortened V by 6 bases and J by 0 bases, and 13 bases separated the two germline ends. Germline V gene sequence: CDR1 SGHRS, CDR2 YFSETQ. CDR3 nucleotide sequence: TGCGCCAGCATGGGACTGTACAACTCTGGGGCCAACGTCCTGACTTTC. This codes for CASMGLYNSGANVLTF.

The V and J genes are TRBV29-1 and TRBJ2-1; D unresolved. Germline V gene sequence: CDR1 SQVTM, CDR2 ANQGSEA. The CDR3 is made up of 14 amino acids. Trimming stripped 3 bases from V and 3 bases from J, with 12 bases between. The CDR3 sequence: CSVEVFLNYNEQFF. In DNA form, the CDR3 reads TGCAGCGTTGAGGTCTTCCTAAACTACAATGAGCAGTTCTTC.

DNA for the CDR3: TGCAGCGTTGGTGGGACTAGCCCCAGATCCTACAATGAGCAGTTCTTC. Protein product: CSVGGTSPRSYNEQFF. The chain links TRBV29-1 to TRBJ2-1; 9 positions agree with TRBD2. The V segment lost 4 bases and the J segment 1 base; nucleotides outside the gene matches: 8. Germline V gene data show CDR1 as SQVTM and CDR2 as ANQGSEA. The CDR3 is 16 residues long.

Comment on this clone: Other DNA sequences in the same sample also yield this CDR3. This rearrangement joins TRBV9 to TRBJ1-2; TRBD1 matches 8 bases. The CDR3 length is 16 residues. Germline loops: CDR1 SGDLS, CDR2 YYNGEE. V dropped 0 bases and J dropped 5; count of bases not matched to a gene: 9. CDR3 DNA sequence: TGTGCCAGCAGCGTAGGGGTGGGACAGGCTCATTATGGCTACACCTTC. Protein: CASSVGVGQAHYGYTF.